These 21 T cell receptor beta chains originate from one sample sequenced in a study of post-analysis software for immune sequencing data. These TCRs are of unknown antigen specificity. cDNA libraries for TCR beta contained unique molecular identifiers. TCRdb re-derived calls from the PCR reads in MiXCR, one entry per CDR3 protein. The sample comprises approximately 730,000 distinct CDR3 sequences, less than 35% of which are singletons, and roughly 0.53% rests with the top ten. General study points: Patients carried a few TRBV segments more frequently than controls did, and TRBV5-6, TRBV5-1 and TRBV20-1 were among them.

Input material: blood. Receptor source: a girl aged 10 to 17 with multiple sclerosis.

The V call is TRBV7-9, the J call TRBJ1-3, with TRBD1 matching over 7 bases. The V gene end was trimmed by 5 bases and the J gene end by 2 bases; junction bases not matched to a gene: 3. The germline gives CDR1 SEHNR, CDR2 FQNEAQ (reference sequence). This CDR3 contains 14 residues. In nucleotides, the CDR3 is TGTGCCAGCAGCGCCGGGACAGCTGGAAACACCATATATTTT. Translation: CASSAGTAGNTIYF.

This chain connects TRBV4-3 to TRBJ1-2; D not certain. Per germline, CDR1 LGHNA and CDR2 YSLEER. The CDR3 is 13 residues long. Between the trimmed V and J ends, which lost 1 base and 8 bases, there was a span of 11 bases. The chain's CDR3 is CASSQGVDGGYTF. Written as DNA, the CDR3 is TGCGCCAGCAGCCAAGGGGTTGACGGGGGCTACACCTTC.

J is TRBJ2-1 and V is TRBV12-3 or TRBV12-4, with D maybe TRBD1 (6 bases). V lost 6 bases and J lost 7, with 19 bases in between. This CDR3 contains 15 residues. DNA for the CDR3: TGTGCCAGCAGGGCCGGGACATCAAATCAAAATGAGCAGTTCTTC. Translated: CASRAGTSNQNEQFF.

This chain joins TRBV7-9 and TRBJ2-1; no clear D. Germline CDR1 is SEHNR and CDR2 is FQNEAQ (reference sequence). This CDR3 contains 15 residues. The ends were cut back, 3 bases at V and 5 bases at J, with 14 bases in the middle. CDR3 nucleotides: TGTGCCAGCAGCTTGGCCTCGGCAGGTCACAATGAGCAGTTCTTC. Translating it yields CASSLASAGHNEQFF.

The rearrangement links TRBV5-5 to TRBJ2-6; possible D gene TRBD1, 5 bases. This CDR3 is built from 18 residues. The germline V gene has CDR1 SGHKS and CDR2 YYEKEE (reference sequence). V was cut by 2 bases and J by 0 bases, with 15 bases left in between. CDR3 sequence: CASSFAAGWGSGANVLTF. The CDR3 coding sequence is TGTGCCAGCAGCTTCGCGGCAGGGTGGGGCTCTGGGGCCAACGTCCTGACTTTC.

In the case of this clonotype: The germline gene is not matched at one end of the junction; a read error may be the cause. The genes are TRBV6-6 and TRBJ2-2, with TRBD2 identical over 9 bases. The CDR3 runs 14 residues. CDR1 MNHNY and CDR2 SVGAGI come from the germline V gene (reference sequence). As DNA, the CDR3 is TGTGTCAGCAGACCTAGCGGGGTCACCGGGGAGCTGTTTTTT. Amino acids: CVSRPSGVTGELFF.

This clonotype was counted a few times. The chain joins TRBV9 to TRBJ2-6; D unclear. This CDR3 is 18 amino acids long. CDR1 and CDR2 (germline): SGDLS, YYNGEE. The ends were cut back, 4 bases at V and 0 bases at J, with 17 bases in the middle. As DNA, the CDR3 is TGTGCCAGCAGCTCACCGAGGCGGCCCGGCTCTGGGGCCAACGTCCTGACTTTC. Protein sequence: CASSSPRRPGSGANVLTF.

The sample holds a few counts of this clonotype. The rearrangement joins TRBV15 to TRBJ2-3; D gene ambiguous. The CDR3 sequence is 13 residues long. Germline lookup yields CDR1 LNHNV and CDR2 YYDKDF (reference sequence). V was clipped by 0 bases and J by 3 bases, with 4 bases between them. In nucleotides, the CDR3 is TGTGCCACCAGCAGAGATACGACAGATACGCAGTATTTT. Translating it yields CATSRDTTDTQYF.

The gene calls are TRBV5-1 and TRBJ2-1; D not certain. CDR3 size: 14 residues. With 4 bases removed from V and 6 bases from J, the gap between germline ends came to 14 bases. Germline V gene sequence: CDR1 SGHRS, CDR2 YFSETQ. As DNA, the CDR3 is TGCGCCAGCAGCGCTAGTGAGTATATCAATGAGCAGTTCTTC. This codes for CASSASEYINEQFF. Supplemented by reference TRBV5-1 and TRBJ2-1, the full variable domain reads KAGVTQTPRYLIKTRGQQVTLSCSPISGHRSVSWYQQTPGQGLQFLFEYFSETQRNKGNFPGRFSGRQFSNSRSEMNVSTLELGDSALYLCASSASEYINEQFFGPGTRLTVL.

The sample holds a few counts of this clonotype. The chain has TRBV20-1 and TRBJ2-7; 8 nucleotides line up with TRBD2. In germline, CDR1 is DFQATT, CDR2 SNEGSKA (reference sequence). CDR3 size: 15 residues. V was clipped by 6 bases and J by 0 bases; unmatched bases: 10. CDR3 DNA: TGCAGTGCGGACCGACAGCGGGGGCACTCCTACGAGCAGTACTTC. It is translated as CSADRQRGHSYEQYF.

This rearrangement joins TRBV5-1 to TRBJ1-5; no reliable D call. The CDR3 sequence is 15 residues long. V was shortened by 0 bases and J by 2 bases, with 9 bases between the two germline ends. CDR1 is SGHRS and CDR2 is YFSETQ in the germline V gene. The CDR3, as DNA: TGCGCCAGCAGCTTGGGAGACAACCGCAATCAGCCCCAGCATTTT. Translating it yields CASSLGDNRNQPQHF.

The V gene is TRBV11-2, the J gene TRBJ2-5; no clear D. This CDR3 comprises 15 residues. V lost 1 base, J lost 5 bases, and 14 bases lay in between. In germline, CDR1 is SGHAT, CDR2 FQNNGV. CDR3 DNA sequence: TGTGCCAGCAGCTTAGGTGCAGGTCCCGGGGAGACCCAGTACTTC. This sequence encodes CASSLGAGPGETQYF. Drawing the rest from reference TRBV11-2 and TRBJ2-5, the complete variable domain is EAGVAQSPRYKIIEKRQSVAFWCNPISGHATLYWYQQILGQGPKLLIQFQNNGVVDDSQLPKDRFSAERLKGVDSTLKIQPAKLEDSAVYLCASSLGAGPGETQYFGPGTRLLVL.

V and J are TRBV7-2 and TRBJ2-4, with 14 bases fitting TRBD2. Gene TRBJ2-7 matches the end of the DNA better, so the J call may be wrong. Germline values: CDR1 SGHTA, CDR2 FQGNSA. The CDR3 contains 20 residues. DNA of the CDR3: TGTGCCAGCAGCCTATATGGACTAGCGGGAGGTATTATCCCCTCCTACGAGCAGTACTTC. Its protein is CASSLYGLAGGIIPSYEQYF.

The chain has TRBV4-3 and TRBJ2-7, with D uncertain. The length of the CDR3 is 13 residues. The ends were cut back, 0 bases at V and 6 bases at J, with 9 bases in the middle. The V gene's germline CDR1 is LGHNA and CDR2 YSLEER. DNA of the CDR3: TGCGCCAGCAGCCAAGATGTATGGCGCGAGCAGTACTTC. Translating it yields CASSQDVWREQYF.

The chain employs TRBV27 and TRBJ2-2, with D possibly matching TRBD2 (6 bases). Germline lookup yields CDR1 MNHEY and CDR2 SMNVEV (reference sequence). Trimming removed 8 bases from V and 0 bases from J, with 16 bases in between. This CDR3 spans 16 amino acids. In nucleotides, the CDR3 is TGTGCCAGCGCTAGCCTCGGGACTCCGAACACCGGGGAGCTGTTTTTT. Its protein product is CASASLGTPNTGELFF.

J is TRBJ2-7 and V is TRBV28, with a weak D call TRBD1 (5 bases). Trimming took 3 bases from V and 2 from J, leaving 14 bases between them. Looked up from germline, CDR1 is MDHEN and CDR2 is SYDVKM. There are 15 residues in the CDR3. The CDR3 DNA sequence: TGTGCCAGCAGTTTCAGGTACGACAGAGCCTACGAGCAGTACTTC. Its protein is CASSFRYDRAYEQYF.

The V call is TRBV4-2, the J call TRBJ2-3; unclear D gene. Germline CDR1 reads LGHNA; CDR2 reads YNFKEQ. Trimming took 0 bases from V and 4 from J, leaving 23 bases between them. The CDR3 length is 19 residues. This chain's CDR3 is CASSQDARKYSRTPDTQYF. DNA of the CDR3: TGTGCCAGCAGCCAAGATGCCCGGAAGTACAGCAGAACGCCAGATACGCAGTATTTT.

This clonotype was seen a few times. The chain recombines TRBV20-1 with TRBJ2-7, with 11 bases aligning to TRBD2. The CDR3 spans 17 residues. CDR1 is DFQATT, CDR2 SNEGSKA, per germline (reference sequence). V was pared by 6 bases and J by 0 bases, with 13 bases of the junction left unmatched. The CDR3, as DNA: TGCAGTGCCGAGGGGGATTATAGCGGGAGGGCCTCCTACGAGCAGTACTTC. It is translated as CSAEGDYSGRASYEQYF.

This clonotype was counted only a few times. V is TRBV5-1 and J is TRBJ1-1, with D possibly being TRBD1 (6 bases). This CDR3 has 16 residues. Germline loops: CDR1 SGHRS, CDR2 YFSETQ. V was trimmed by 3 bases and J by 0 bases, leaving 15 bases between them. The CDR3 spells CASSSAGAYLNTEAFF. The DNA of the CDR3 is TGCGCCAGCAGCTCAGCAGGGGCTTACTTGAACACTGAAGCTTTCTTT.

This clonotype showed up just a few times. V usage is TRBV7-9 and J usage is TRBJ2-3; tentative D call: TRBD2 (6 bases). The germline CDR1 and CDR2 sequences are SEHNR and FQNEAQ (reference sequence). The CDR3 is made up of 13 amino acids. Between the trimmed V and J ends, which lost 8 bases and 4 bases, there was a span of 13 bases. The chain's CDR3 is CASGGTDADTQYF. The CDR3 DNA is TGTGCCAGCGGCGGGACGGACGCAGATACGCAGTATTTT.

There are a few counts of this clonotype. The chain is built from TRBV29-1 and TRBJ2-7, with D unresolved. Germline V gene sequence: CDR1 SQVTM, CDR2 ANQGSEA. V was cut by 6 bases and J by 6 bases, with 12 bases left in between. This CDR3 spans 11 amino acids. The CDR3 protein is CSVQRTGEQYF. The CDR3 nucleotides are TGCAGCGTCCAGAGGACGGGCGAGCAGTACTTC.